In this sample, the clone carrying this T cell receptor (beta chain) turned up once. The table came from immunoSEQ multiplex PCR; TCRdb's copy has only in-frame clones and leaves some out. Altogether about 18,000 clones are present, about 85% being singletons, with the ten largest covering 8.5% to 10%. Trimming took off 4 bases at V and 1 base at J, with 13 bases between the two ends. The CDR3 spans 15 residues. Germline V CDR1 and CDR2: SGHVS, FNYEAQ. These data originate in a study of T cell changes during pregnancy in multiple sclerosis. The receptor's source is a female donor with multiple sclerosis, enrolled in a pregnancy study. V gene TRBV7-6 combines with J gene TRBJ1-1; D gene ambiguous. Sequenced here: CD8+ T cells from peripheral blood mononuclear cells, sampled after pregnancy. This chain's CDR3 is CASSYQIGENTEAFF. CDR3 DNA sequence: TGTGCCAGCAGCTATCAAATCGGAGAGAACACTGAAGCTTTCTTT.